Described below is a single T cell receptor (beta chain) sequence and its context. Other DNA sequences in this sample translate to the same CDR3. These data belong to a study of control samples from healthy donors and cancer patients. With V trimmed by 5 bases and J by 6 bases, 8 bases remained unmatched. CDR1 LNHDA and CDR2 SQIVND come from the germline V gene (reference sequence). This CDR3 is built from 14 residues. The assay was immunoSEQ multiplex PCR, and TCRdb's table has in-frame clones only and misses some. The sample records some 120,000 clones, approximately 87% being singletons. The sequenced sample was blood. This clonotype originated in a man aged 25 to 40 in good health. This chain uses TRBV19 with TRBJ1-2; 8 nucleotides align to TRBD1. The CDR3 bases are TGTGCCAGTAGTTTCAGGACAGGGAAACATGGCTACACCTTC. It specifies CASSFRTGKHGYTF.